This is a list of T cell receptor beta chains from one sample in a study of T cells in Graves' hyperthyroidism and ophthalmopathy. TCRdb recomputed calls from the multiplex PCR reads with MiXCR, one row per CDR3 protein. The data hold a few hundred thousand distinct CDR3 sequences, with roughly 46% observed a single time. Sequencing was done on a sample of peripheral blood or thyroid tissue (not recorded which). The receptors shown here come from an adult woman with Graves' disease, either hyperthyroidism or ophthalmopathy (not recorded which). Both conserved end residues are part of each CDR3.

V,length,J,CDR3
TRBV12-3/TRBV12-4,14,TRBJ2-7,CASSLDGRAGEQYF
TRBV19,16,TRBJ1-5,CASSRLTGESNQPQHF
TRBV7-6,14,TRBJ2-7,CASSLTDDTYEQYF
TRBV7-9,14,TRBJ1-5,CASSLDPGGQPQHF
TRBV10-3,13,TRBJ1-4,CASRDRGGEKLFF
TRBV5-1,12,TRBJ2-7,CASSLIPDEQYF
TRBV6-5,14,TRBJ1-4,CASSYQDSWEKLFF
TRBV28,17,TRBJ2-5,CATFNRVLVPGEETQYF
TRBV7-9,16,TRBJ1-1,CASSSTLGTGRTEAFF
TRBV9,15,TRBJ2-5,CASSVGSGSAQTQYF
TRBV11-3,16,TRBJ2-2,CASSAFGTSNTGELFF
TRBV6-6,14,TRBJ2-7,CASSPRAGRDEQYF
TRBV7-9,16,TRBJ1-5,CASSLAGLTGLEPQHF
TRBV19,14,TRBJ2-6,CASRYSSGANVLTF
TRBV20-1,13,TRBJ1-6,CSARDEEYSPLHF
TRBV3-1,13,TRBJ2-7,CASERNRGHEQYF
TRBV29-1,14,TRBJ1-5,CSVSAGTINQPQHF
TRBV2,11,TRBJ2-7,CASKRGYEQYF
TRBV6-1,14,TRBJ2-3,CATGKDWGTDTQYF
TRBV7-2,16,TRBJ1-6,CASSLNRVGRGNQPHF
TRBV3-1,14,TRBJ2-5,CASRNRPGTETQYF
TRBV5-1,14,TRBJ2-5,CASSRGTSFETQYF
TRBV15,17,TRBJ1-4,CATSRDFGTGLNEKLFF
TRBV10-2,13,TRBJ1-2,CATSQAFDYGYTF
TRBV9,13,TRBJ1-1,CASSLGTGFEAFF
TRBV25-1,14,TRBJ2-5,CSSSESKRRETQYF
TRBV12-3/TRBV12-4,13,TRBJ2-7,CASRLQEFGEQYF
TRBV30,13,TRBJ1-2,CAWSVTGFAGYTF
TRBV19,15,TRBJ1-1,CASSPRDTMNTEAFF
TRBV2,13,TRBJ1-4,CASRQALREKLFF
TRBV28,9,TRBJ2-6,CASSKVLTF
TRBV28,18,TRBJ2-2,CASSWVRSRETGIEELFF